This entry is about one T cell receptor (beta chain). Its antigen remains unidentified. There are 11 residues in the CDR3. The sample originates from a study of T cell responses to AZD1222 COVID-19 vaccine. Some second doses came at about 4 weeks and others at about 12 weeks; these were pooled. Only in-frame clones appear in the TCRdb table, and some are missing; sequencing was by immunoSEQ multiplex PCR. Of more than 90,000 clones listed, around 87% are singletons. Findings and limits, study-wide: Unmutated variant regions are reportedly targeted by nearly half of spike-specific TCRs. The sample set comprised mostly white British donors with more females, and clonal diversity was possibly underestimated.

This chain connects TRBV21-1 to TRBJ1-1. TRBV21-1 is labeled a pseudogene. The sequence came from an adult who received the AZD1222 COVID-19 vaccine. The starting material was peripheral blood, obtained 28 days after the second AZD1222 dose. The CDR3 region is CFRPRQAGAFF. The CDR3 bases are TGTTTTCGGCCTAGGCAGGCGGGAGCTTTCTTT.